This is a list of T cell receptor beta chains from one sample in a study of T cells after yellow fever vaccination. TCRdb passed the 5' RACE reads through MiXCR, listing each CDR3 protein once. The sample includes 300,000 to 450,000 distinct CDR3 sequences, more than 5.5% of them seen just once. Source: PBMCs, taken 5 days after the yellow fever booster vaccination. The receptor set was obtained from a man aged 25 to 40 who received the YFV17D yellow fever vaccine. Both conserved end residues are part of each CDR3. D genes are given only for firm matches. Not every row has a clone size; where given, it reads once, few, many or a size class.

d_gene	abundance	j_gene	v_gene	CDR3nt	CDR3aa
.	.	TRBJ2-1	TRBV5-1	TGCGCCAGCAGCTTGGCGGGGGTCTACGGTTACAATGAGCAGTTCTTC	CASSLAGVYGYNEQFF
.	many	TRBJ2-1	TRBV15	TGTGCCACCAGCAGAGGGGCCGGCCGAAACAATGAGCAGTTCTTC	CATSRGAGRNNEQFF
.	few	TRBJ2-3	TRBV11-3	TGTGCCAGCAGCTTAAGCCCTATCTTGGGTACGCAGTATTTT	CASSLSPILGTQYF
.	.	TRBJ2-7	TRBV11-2	TGTGCCAGCAGCTTAGGGACCACGACTCTCTACGAGCAGTACTTC	CASSLGTTTLYEQYF
TRBD2	.	TRBJ2-6	TRBV20-1	TGCTGTGCTAGAGATGGCGGGAGGGCGAGTGGGGCCAACGTCCTGACTTTC	CCARDGGRASGANVLTF
.	.	TRBJ2-1	TRBV7-6	TGTGCCAGCAGCTTAACCCCCTCCCTTTCCTACAATGAGCAGTTCTTC	CASSLTPSLSYNEQFF
TRBD2	many	TRBJ2-3	TRBV10-1	TGCGCCAGCAGTGAGTCGTCCGGCGGGAGGGCGATTAAAGATACGCAGTATTTT	CASSESSGGRAIKDTQYF
.	.	TRBJ2-1	TRBV7-2	TGTGCCAGCAGCCCCTGGGGGATTAGCTCCTACAATGAGCAGTTCTTC	CASSPWGISSYNEQFF
.	few	TRBJ2-1	TRBV4-3	TGCGCCAGCAGCCAAGATCGTGGCGGGACTCTCAATGAGCAGTTCTTC	CASSQDRGGTLNEQFF
.	many	TRBJ1-1	TRBV7-9	TGTGCCAGCAGCAGGCAACCAAACACTGAAGCTTTCTTT	CASSRQPNTEAFF
TRBD2	few	TRBJ2-7	TRBV4-3	TGCGCCAGCAGCCAATGGGGACTAGCGGGAGTCCCCGAGCAGTACTTC	CASSQWGLAGVPEQYF
TRBD2	many	TRBJ2-7	TRBV29-1	TGCAGCGTTGCCAGCGGGGTCGAGCAGTACTTC	CSVASGVEQYF
.	few	TRBJ1-1	TRBV4-3	TGCGCCAGCAGCCAGGCACCGGGGACTGAAGCTTTCTTT	CASSQAPGTEAFF
.	.	TRBJ2-1	TRBV5-6	TGTGCCAGCAGCGACGCAGGGGTCAATGAGCAGTTCTTC	CASSDAGVNEQFF
TRBD2	few	TRBJ2-7	TRBV15	TGTGCCACCAGCAGAGATCAGGCTAGGACTAGCGGGATGATTTTC	CATSRDQARTSGMIF
.	.	TRBJ2-7	TRBV20-1	TGCAGTGCTAGTCCCATGGCCTTATATGAGCAGTACTTC	CSASPMALYEQYF
.	.	TRBJ2-1	TRBV24-1	TGTGCCACCAGTGATCCGTTCCGGAATGAGCAGTTCTTC	CATSDPFRNEQFF
TRBD1	many	TRBJ2-1	TRBV24-1	TGTGCCACCAGTGATTCGGGACAGGGATACAATGAGCAGTTCTTC	CATSDSGQGYNEQFF
TRBD2	few	TRBJ2-7	TRBV11-2	TGTGCCAGCAGCCAGGGACTAGCGGGAGGGAAGGTCGAGCAGTACTTC	CASSQGLAGGKVEQYF
.	.	TRBJ2-5	TRBV29-1	TGCAGCGTTGTGGGGACACCTTCACAAGAGACCCAGTACTTC	CSVVGTPSQETQYF
.	many	TRBJ1-1	TRBV5-6	TGTGCCAGCAGCCCTCCGGCGGGGAGCACTGAAGCTTTCTTT	CASSPPAGSTEAFF
.	.	TRBJ1-5	TRBV3-1	TGTGCCAGCAGCCGAGACGTCGTCAGCAATCAGCCCCAGCATTTT	CASSRDVVSNQPQHF
.	.	TRBJ2-7	TRBV4-3	TGCGCCAGCAGCCAAGATAGGACTGTTGAGCAGTACTTC	CASSQDRTVEQYF
.	few	TRBJ2-5	TRBV14	TGTGCCAGCAGCCAAGACCGGGACCTCGGGGAGACCCAGTACTTC	CASSQDRDLGETQYF
.	.	TRBJ2-3	TRBV20-1	TGCAGTGCTAGACCGAACAGGGGCTTAGCGGCAGATACGCAGTATTTT	CSARPNRGLAADTQYF
TRBD1	few	TRBJ2-1	TRBV6-2/TRBV6-3	TGTGCCAGCAAAGGGACAGGGGAGAGGAATGAGCAGTTCTTC	CASKGTGERNEQFF
.	few	TRBJ2-1	TRBV7-8	TGTGCCAGCAGCTTAGGGTCTGAGAGTGAGCAGTTCTTC	CASSLGSESEQFF
TRBD1	many	TRBJ2-7	TRBV18	TGTGCCAGCTCCCCCCGACAGGGATACGAGCAGTACTTC	CASSPRQGYEQYF
.	many	TRBJ2-1	TRBV20-1	TGCAGTGCTTCTCCGGACTACAATGAGCAGTTCTTC	CSASPDYNEQFF
.	few	TRBJ2-3	TRBV11-2	TGTGCCAGCAGCCTAGACGGATGGACGCAGTATTTT	CASSLDGWTQYF
TRBD1	many	TRBJ2-4	TRBV12-3/TRBV12-4	TGTGCCAGCAGGGGGGCAGGGGGCAACATTCAGTACTTC	CASRGAGGNIQYF
.	many	TRBJ2-7	TRBV2	TGTGCCATTAGTGAAGGGGCCTACGAGCAGTACTTC	CAISEGAYEQYF
.	few	TRBJ2-3	TRBV5-1	TGCGCCAGCAGCTTGAAGATTGATACGCAGTATTTT	CASSLKIDTQYF
.	few	TRBJ1-1	TRBV12-3/TRBV12-4	TGTGCCAGCAGCCTCTGGTCTGAAGCTTTCTTT	CASSLWSEAFF
.	few	TRBJ2-7	TRBV6-2/TRBV6-3	TGTGCCAGCAGTCGGTCAGTCTCCTACGAGCAGTACTTC	CASSRSVSYEQYF
.	once	TRBJ2-7	TRBV9	TGTGCCAGCAGCGTAGAAGCGCGGCCAACTTCTTTCTACGAGCAGTACTTC	CASSVEARPTSFYEQYF
.	few	TRBJ2-4	TRBV7-2	TGTGCCACGGCTCCGAAAGGGGGGAACATTCAGTACTTC	CATAPKGGNIQYF
.	.	TRBJ2-7	TRBV20-1	TGCAGTGCTAGCAGGTCGGACCTCTACGAGCAGTACTTC	CSASRSDLYEQYF
.	.	TRBJ2-7	TRBV20-1	TGCAGTGCTAAAGGCAGAGCCTACGAGCAGTACTTC	CSAKGRAYEQYF
.	.	TRBJ1-1	TRBV6-5	TGTGCCAGCAGTTACTCGAACGGACCGATGAACACTGAAGCTTTCTTT	CASSYSNGPMNTEAFF
.	many	TRBJ2-5	TRBV5-6	TGTGCCAGCAGCTTTGGCGGGCAAAAGACCCAGTACTTC	CASSFGGQKTQYF
TRBD2	few	TRBJ2-1	TRBV12-5	TGTGCTAGTGGTCCTCGCCCCCTAGCGGGAGGTGAAAGCAATGAGCAGTTCTTC	CASGPRPLAGGESNEQFF
.	.	TRBJ2-3	TRBV7-3	TGTGCCAGCAGCCGGCCGGGGGCGGGGGCCACAGATACGCAGTATTTT	CASSRPGAGATDTQYF
.	many	TRBJ1-1	TRBV5-6	TGTGCCAGCAGCTTGCTTTCTCGGAGGACAGTGCGAGAAGCTTTCTTT	CASSLLSRRTVREAFF
TRBD2	few	TRBJ2-7	TRBV7-9	TGTGCCAGCAGCTCTCGACTAGCGGGAGCCCTCTCCGAGCAGTACTTC	CASSSRLAGALSEQYF
.	few	TRBJ2-2	TRBV27	TGTGCCAGCAGTTTATCTCCCCCGTCCGGGAACACCGGGGAGCTGTTTTTT	CASSLSPPSGNTGELFF